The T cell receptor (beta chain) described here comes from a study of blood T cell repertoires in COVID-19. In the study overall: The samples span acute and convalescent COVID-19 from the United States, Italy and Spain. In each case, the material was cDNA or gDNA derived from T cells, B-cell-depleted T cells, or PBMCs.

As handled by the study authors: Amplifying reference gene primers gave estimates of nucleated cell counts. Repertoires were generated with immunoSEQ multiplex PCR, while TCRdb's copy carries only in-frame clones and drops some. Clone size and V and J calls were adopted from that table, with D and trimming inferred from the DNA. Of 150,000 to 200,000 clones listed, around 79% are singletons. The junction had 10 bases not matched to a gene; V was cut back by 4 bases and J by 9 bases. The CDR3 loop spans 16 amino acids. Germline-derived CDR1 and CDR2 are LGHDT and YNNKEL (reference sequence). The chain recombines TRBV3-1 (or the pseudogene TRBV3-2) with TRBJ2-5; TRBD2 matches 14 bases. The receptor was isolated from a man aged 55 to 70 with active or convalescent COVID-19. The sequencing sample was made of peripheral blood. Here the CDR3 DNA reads TGTGCCAGCAGCCCCGGGACTAGCGGGAGAACTATGGCCCAGTACTTC. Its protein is CASSPGTSGRTMAQYF.